Below are 25 T cell receptor beta chains sequenced from a single sample in a study of T-cell memory formation after mild COVID-19. TCRdb redid the calling of the 5' RACE reads with MiXCR, one entry per CDR3 protein. The sample yields roughly 130,000 distinct CDR3 sequences, approximately 6.2% seen once. The specimen sequenced was PBMCs or a T cell subset sorted from them (not recorded which). Every receptor here comes from an adult woman who had mild COVID-19 (a few samples of this study predate the infection). Cell type and time point are not known.

This clonotype appeared a few times. The rearrangement links TRBV10-3 to TRBJ2-7; D not resolved. V lost 10 bases and J 2 bases, leaving 12 bases between the germline ends. Per the germline V gene, CDR1 is ENHRY and CDR2 is SYGVKD. The CDR3 spans 12 residues. The CDR3 sequence is CATQDSTYEQYF. CDR3 bases: TGTGCCACCCAGGATTCGACCTACGAGCAGTACTTC.

This chain joins TRBV4-3 and TRBJ2-7, with 8 positions matching TRBD2. The J segment lost 2 bases and the V segment lost 4 bases, leaving 10 bases of the junction unmatched. The CDR3 is 16 amino acids. Looked up from germline, CDR1 is LGHNA and CDR2 is YSLEER. CDR3 nucleotides: TGCGCCAGCAGCCTACTACCCACTAGCGGCCCCTACGAGCAGTACTTC. Encoded protein: CASSLLPTSGPYEQYF.

This clonotype was counted between two and nine times. The rearrangement joins TRBV5-1 to TRBJ2-1, with TRBD2 matching over 11 bases. Germline lookup yields CDR1 SGHRS and CDR2 YFSETQ. Trimming removed 2 bases from V and 7 bases from J; junction bases left unmatched: 8. The CDR3 is made up of 16 amino acids. DNA for the CDR3: TGCGCCAGCAGCTTTCTTACTAGCGGGGGTCAAAATGAGCAGTTCTTC. This translates into CASSFLTSGGQNEQFF.

This clonotype has just a few counts. The V and J genes are TRBV5-1 and TRBJ2-3; TRBD2 matches 8 bases. Germline loops: CDR1 SGHRS, CDR2 YFSETQ. J gave up 5 bases and V 0 bases, and 8 bases lay outside the gene matches. The CDR3 is 16 amino acids. The CDR3 is CASSLGLAGYEDTQYF. The CDR3 DNA reads as TGCGCCAGCAGCTTGGGGTTAGCGGGATATGAAGATACGCAGTATTTT.

This clonotype was recorded at least ten times. This sequence joins TRBV5-1 and TRBJ2-3; D might be TRBD1 or TRBD2, each matching 6 bases. Germline V lookup: CDR1 SGHRS, CDR2 YFSETQ. V was trimmed by 3 bases and J by 0 bases, leaving 11 bases between them. This CDR3 region has 15 residues. The CDR3 nucleotides read TGCGCCAGCAGCTGGTGGGGGGCCAGCACAGATACGCAGTATTTT. It translates to CASSWWGASTDTQYF.

This chain joins TRBV29-1 and TRBJ1-2; TRBD1 matches 9 bases. V shed 7 bases, J shed 5 bases, and the junction held 5 bases outside the gene matches. The germline V gene has CDR1 SQVTM and CDR2 ANQGSEA. CDR3 length: 12 residues. The CDR3 spells CSAGTGRYGYTF. CDR3 sequence (DNA): TGCAGCGCTGGGACAGGGAGGTATGGCTACACCTTC.

This clonotype was counted ten times or more. The chain carries TRBV5-5 and TRBJ2-7, with D perhaps matching TRBD1 (6 bases). Between the trimmed V and J ends, which lost 0 bases and 0 bases, there was a span of 10 bases. Germline V CDR1 and CDR2: SGHKS, YYEKEE (reference sequence). The CDR3 extends over 15 amino acids. The CDR3 here is CASSLGGPLSYEQYF. Written as DNA, the CDR3 is TGTGCCAGCAGCTTGGGGGGGCCCCTCTCCTACGAGCAGTACTTC. Full variable domain (remainder filled in from reference TRBV5-5 and TRBJ2-7): DAGVTQSPTHLIKTRGQQVTLRCSPISGHKSVSWYQQVLGQGPQFIFQYYEKEERGRGNFPDRFSARQFPNYSSELNVNALLLGDSALYLCASSLGGPLSYEQYFGPGTRLTVT.

The rearrangement uses TRBV12-3 or TRBV12-4 and TRBJ1-2, with 8 bases matching TRBD1. V lost 6 bases, J lost 8 bases, and 8 bases stayed unmatched. There are 13 residues in the CDR3. In DNA form, the CDR3 reads TGTGCCAGCAGACACAGGGGGAGGTCCGGCTACACCTTC. Protein: CASRHRGRSGYTF.

The CDR3 loop is CASSQFGPRQETQYF. CDR3 sequence (DNA): TGTGCCAGCAGCCAATTTGGACCGAGACAAGAGACCCAGTACTTC. This chain links TRBV3-1 with TRBJ2-5; D is unclear. This CDR3 has 15 residues. Trimming shortened V by 2 bases and J by 2 bases, and 12 bases separated the two germline ends. The V gene's germline CDR1 is LGHDT and CDR2 YNNKEL (reference sequence).

This clonotype was picked up a small number of times. The rearrangement uses TRBV6-5 and TRBJ2-2; 7 bases fit TRBD1. Germline V gene lookup returns CDR1 MNHEY and CDR2 SVGAGI. The CDR3 has 15 residues. V was pared by 3 bases and J by 3 bases, with 4 bases of the junction left unmatched. This CDR3 is CASSYEGGYTGELFF. The CDR3, as DNA: TGTGCCAGCAGTTATGAAGGGGGCTACACCGGGGAGCTGTTTTTT.

In its sample, this clonotype was seen many times. This chain joins TRBV12-3 or TRBV12-4 and TRBJ2-3, with TRBD1 identical over 9 bases. CDR3 size: 14 residues. The V and J ends lost 7 bases and 7 bases, in that order; junction bases with no gene match: 9. CDR3 DNA: TGTGCCAGCATTCCCCCGGGACAGGGAAATACGCAGTATTTT. Translating gives CASIPPGQGNTQYF.

This clonotype appeared a few times. The chain has TRBV9 and TRBJ2-3, with D perhaps given as TRBD1 or TRBD2 (5 bases each). Germline V gene sequence: CDR1 SGDLS, CDR2 YYNGEE. The CDR3 has 15 amino acids. V was pared by 3 bases and J by 5 bases, with 16 bases between. As DNA, the CDR3 is TGTGCCAGCAGCGATCAGGGATATGGGGGAGATACGCAGTATTTT. Protein product: CASSDQGYGGDTQYF.

This clonotype was counted at least ten times. One junction end disagrees with the germline gene, perhaps due to a read error. The chain joins TRBV5-1 to TRBJ2-3, with 9 bases identical to TRBD1. The CDR3 has 14 residues. Germline V lookup: CDR1 SGHRS, CDR2 YFSETQ. The CDR3 loop reads CTSRWTGGTDTQYF. The DNA for the CDR3 is TGCACCAGCAGGTGGACAGGGGGCACAGATACGCAGTATTTT.

This clonotype was observed at least ten times. The CDR3 nucleotides read TGTGCCAGCGATGAGGCCTCAGTGGAACCCTGTGGCTACACCTTC. This gives the protein CASDEASVEPCGYTF. The chain has TRBV9 and TRBJ1-2; D remains unclear. The CDR3 extends over 15 amino acids. The ends were cut back, 7 bases at V and 7 bases at J, with 23 bases in the middle. In germline, CDR1 is SGDLS, CDR2 YYNGEE.

This chain links TRBV20-1 with TRBJ2-1; D might be TRBD2 (6 bases). V was pared by 6 bases and J by 0 bases, with 21 bases between. CDR3 length: 17 amino acids. CDR1 and CDR2 (germline): DFQATT, SNEGSKA (reference sequence). The CDR3, as DNA: TGCAGTGCCCGGAGTTGGCGGGGCGACCCCTCCTACAATGAGCAGTTCTTC. Amino acids: CSARSWRGDPSYNEQFF.

The chain couples TRBV6-6 to TRBJ2-5; TRBD2 aligns across 8 bases. The junction had 11 bases not matched to a gene; V was cut back by 6 bases and J by 5 bases. The CDR3 has 15 amino acids. Germline CDR1 and CDR2: MNHNY and SVGAGI (reference sequence). The CDR3, as DNA: TGTGCCAGCAGACCGAGCGGGGGCACCCTCGAGACCCAGTACTTC. Translation: CASRPSGGTLETQYF.

This clonotype was observed a handful of times. The germline gene is not matched at one end of the junction; a read error may be the cause. The rearrangement joins TRBV7-7 to TRBJ2-7, with 8 bases identical to TRBD2. This CDR3 has 15 residues. Germline CDR1 is SSHAT and CDR2 is FNYEAQ (reference sequence). CDR3 bases: TGTGCTAGCAGCTTAGATGCGGGAGGCTCCTACGAGCAGTACTTC. Translation gives CASSLDAGGSYEQYF.

The V and J genes are TRBV24-1 and TRBJ2-1; 8 bases are shared with TRBD2. The CDR3 has 15 residues. Germline-derived CDR1 and CDR2 are KGHDR and SFDVKD. Germline trimming cut 2 bases from V and 8 bases from J; bases unmatched to any gene: 7. CDR3: CATSDSGLGGDEQFF. The CDR3 DNA is TGTGCCACCAGTGATTCGGGACTAGGGGGAGATGAGCAGTTCTTC.

This clonotype was detected ten times or more. The chain couples TRBV5-1 to TRBJ2-5, with 8 positions matching TRBD1. The trim removed 2 bases at V and 2 bases at J, leaving 5 bases unmatched. CDR1 and CDR2 (germline): SGHRS, YFSETQ. This CDR3 is built from 15 residues. The CDR3 DNA reads as TGCGCCAGCAGCTTCGGACAGGGTGGTCAAGAGACCCAGTACTTC. This sequence encodes CASSFGQGGQETQYF.

This clonotype was picked up a small number of times. This chain uses TRBV20-1 with TRBJ2-7; D may be TRBD1 (6 bases). Trimming stripped 6 bases from V and 6 bases from J, with 12 bases between. CDR3 size: 11 residues. CDR1 and CDR2 (germline): DFQATT, SNEGSKA (reference sequence). CDR3 in amino acids: CSAQKGGEQYF. The DNA for the CDR3 is TGCAGTGCCCAGAAAGGGGGCGAGCAGTACTTC.

V gene TRBV4-2 combines with J gene TRBJ2-7; TRBD2 matches at 8 bases. The CDR3 contains 16 residues. Germline loops: CDR1 LGHNA, CDR2 YNFKEQ. With V trimmed by 1 base and J by 6 bases, 11 bases remained unmatched. The CDR3 loop reads CASSQGSGGPIGEQYF. In DNA form, the CDR3 reads TGTGCCAGCAGCCAAGGTTCGGGAGGGCCAATCGGCGAGCAGTACTTC.

A few counts support this clonotype. The V gene is TRBV25-1, the J gene TRBJ1-1; possibly TRBD1 for D (5 bases). Germline V gives CDR1 MGHDK, CDR2 SYGVNS. The CDR3 length is 12 residues. The germline V and J ends were trimmed by 4 bases and 11 bases, with 14 bases remaining between them. The CDR3 coding sequence is TGTGCCAGCAGTGCGCAGGGCTTCGACGCTTTCTTT. The encoded protein is CASSAQGFDAFF.

This clonotype occurred a few times. J is TRBJ2-3 and V is TRBV20-1; D perhaps matches TRBD1 (6 bases). Per germline, CDR1 DFQATT and CDR2 SNEGSKA (reference sequence). Trimming took off 3 bases at V and 6 bases at J, with 10 bases between the two ends. CDR3 length: 12 residues. CDR3 DNA: TGCAGTGCTAGTACGGACAGCGATACGCAGTATTTT. It translates to CSASTDSDTQYF.

This sequence joins TRBV24-1 and TRBJ2-1, with a possible D match to TRBD1 (6 bases). This CDR3 is 14 amino acids long. The germline gives CDR1 KGHDR, CDR2 SFDVKD. Trimming stripped 3 bases from V and 12 bases from J, with 17 bases between. The CDR3 coding sequence is TGTGCCACCAGTGATGCCGACAGGCCCGTTGGGCAGTTCTTC. As protein: CATSDADRPVGQFF.

CDR3 protein: CASSPQQGAGDEQYF. The DNA for the CDR3 is TGTGCCAGCAGCCCGCAACAGGGGGCAGGAGACGAGCAGTACTTC. V usage is TRBV7-6 and J usage is TRBJ2-7, with 9 bases aligning to TRBD1. V trimming: 5 bases; J trimming: 5 bases; junction bases outside the gene matches: 10. This CDR3 has 15 amino acids. Germline CDR1 reads SGHVS; CDR2 reads FNYEAQ.